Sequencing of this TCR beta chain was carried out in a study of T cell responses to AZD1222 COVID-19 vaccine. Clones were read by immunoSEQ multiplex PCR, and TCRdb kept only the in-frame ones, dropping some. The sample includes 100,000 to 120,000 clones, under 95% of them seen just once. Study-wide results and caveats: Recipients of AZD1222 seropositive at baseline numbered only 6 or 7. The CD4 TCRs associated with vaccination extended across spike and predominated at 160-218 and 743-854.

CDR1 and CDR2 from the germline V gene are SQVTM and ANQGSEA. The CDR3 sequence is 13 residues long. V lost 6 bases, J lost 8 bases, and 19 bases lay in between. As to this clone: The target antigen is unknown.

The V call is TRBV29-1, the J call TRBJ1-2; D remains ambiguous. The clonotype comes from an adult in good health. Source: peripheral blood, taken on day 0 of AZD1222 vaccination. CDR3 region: CSVGNPGTTGYTF. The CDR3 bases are TGCAGCGTGGGCAATCCCGGAACGACGGGCTACACCTTC.